These 21 T cell receptor beta chains were all obtained from the same sample, sequenced in a study of T cell responses to AZD1222 COVID-19 vaccine. Repertoires were generated with immunoSEQ multiplex PCR, while TCRdb's copy carries only in-frame clones and drops some. The sample lists roughly 130,000 clones, approximately 83% occurring once. The sample consisted of peripheral blood, taken on day 0 of AZD1222 vaccination. The receptors shown here come from an adult in good health.

The gene calls are TRBV12-5 and TRBJ1-3, with D hard to call. The CDR3 is made up of 16 amino acids. V was trimmed by 0 bases and J by 2 bases, leaving 11 bases between them. Looked up from germline, CDR1 is LGHNT and CDR2 is FRNRAP. CDR3 protein: CASGLVVRGAGNTIYF. The CDR3 DNA sequence: TGTGCTAGTGGTTTGGTAGTTCGGGGAGCTGGAAACACCATATATTTT.

The chain couples TRBV18 to TRBJ1-4, with D possibly being TRBD1 (6 bases). Trimming stripped 3 bases from V and 5 bases from J, with 13 bases between. CDR3 length: 15 amino acids. CDR1 is KGHSH, CDR2 LQKENI, per germline. The CDR3 DNA follows: TGTGCCAGCTCACCGAAAAACAGGGTGAATGAAAAACTGTTTTTT. Protein sequence: CASSPKNRVNEKLFF.

This clone was recorded once. V and J are TRBV7-2 and TRBJ1-2, with 8 bases that match TRBD1. Germline lookup yields CDR1 SGHTA and CDR2 FQGNSA. The CDR3 extends over 15 amino acids. V was pared by 5 bases and J by 5 bases, with 10 bases of the junction left unmatched. The CDR3 DNA is TGTGCCAGCAGCAACTCCTGGACAGGGTGGTATGGCTACACCTTC. Its translation is CASSNSWTGWYGYTF.

The gene calls are TRBV9 and TRBJ2-5; 8 bases agree with TRBD2. This CDR3 is built from 16 residues. Germline CDR1 reads SGDLS; CDR2 reads YYNGEE. V dropped 4 bases and J dropped 11; count of bases not matched to a gene: 19. Written as DNA, the CDR3 is TGTGCCAGCAGCCCGGGTGCGGACGGAGCTCGGGGGGGGCAGTACTTC. As protein: CASSPGADGARGGQYF. Based on the CDR3 plus reference TRBV9 and TRBJ2-5, the full variable domain is DSGVTQTPKHLITATGQRVTLRCSPRSGDLSVYWYQQSLDQGLQFLIQYYNGEERAKGNILERFSAQQFPDLHSELNLSSLELGDSALYFCASSPGADGARGGQYFGPGTRLLVL.

This chain links TRBV18 with TRBJ2-1, with TRBD1 identical over 11 bases. This CDR3 is 17 amino acids long. V lost 3 bases and J lost 4; bases outside the gene matches: 8. Per germline, CDR1 KGHSH and CDR2 LQKENI. As DNA, the CDR3 is TGTGCCAGCTCACCCCTCCCCGGGACAGGGGGGTACAATGAGCAGTTCTTC. Encoded protein: CASSPLPGTGGYNEQFF.

V is TRBV9 and J is TRBJ2-3, with TRBD1 as a possible D gene (6 bases). V was clipped by 4 bases and J by 4 bases, with 13 bases between them. This CDR3 region has 14 residues. Germline CDR1 SGDLS, CDR2 YYNGEE. For the CDR3, the DNA is TGTGCCAGCAGCCGCGGTCAGGGGCCAGATACGCAGTATTTT. It is translated as CASSRGQGPDTQYF.

The chain combines TRBV11-3 with TRBJ1-4; weak D call: TRBD1 (5 bases). Germline values: CDR1 SGHNT, CDR2 YENEEA. This CDR3 is built from 13 residues. V lost 2 bases to trimming and J lost 5 bases, with 6 bases between them. In DNA form, the CDR3 reads TGTGCCAGCAGCTTAAGACAGAATGAAAAACTGTTTTTT. Translation gives CASSLRQNEKLFF.

CDR3 in DNA: TGCGCCAGCAGCCAAGGGCCGACAGGGGGAGCTGGCTACACCTTC. Translating gives CASSQGPTGGAGYTF. V and J are TRBV4-1 and TRBJ1-2, with 9 bases fitting TRBD1. The CDR3 runs 15 residues. V dropped 1 base and J dropped 7; count of bases not matched to a gene: 7. CDR1 is MGHRA and CDR2 is YSYEKL in the germline V gene.

This chain uses TRBV10-1 with TRBJ2-3; D is ambiguous. The CDR3 is 15 amino acids. Trimming removed 0 bases from V and 3 bases from J, with 10 bases in between. Germline-derived CDR1 and CDR2 are WNHNN and SYGVQD (reference sequence). The CDR3 region has the DNA TGCGCCAGCAGTGAGTCGCTGGGGTTGACAGATACGCAGTATTTT. It specifies CASSESLGLTDTQYF.

V and J are TRBV19 and TRBJ2-1; TRBD2 matches at 11 bases. V trimming: 10 bases; J trimming: 9 bases; junction bases outside the gene matches: 11. Germline CDR1 reads LNHDA; CDR2 reads SQIVND (reference sequence). There are 14 residues in the CDR3. For the CDR3, the DNA is TGTGCCACCTTCCGGGGGCTAGCGGGAGGTGAGCAGTTCTTC. Its translation is CATFRGLAGGEQFF. Full variable domain (remainder filled in from reference TRBV19 and TRBJ2-1): DGGITQSPKYLFRKEGQNVTLSCEQNLNHDAMYWYRQDPGQGLRLIYYSQIVNDFQKGDIAEGYSVSREKKESFPLTVTSAQKNPTAFYLCATFRGLAGGEQFFGPGTRLTVL.

The chain combines TRBV2 with TRBJ1-6, with 7 bases lining up with TRBD1. The V and J ends lost 3 bases and 4 bases, in that order; junction bases with no gene match: 6. Germline CDR1 reads SNHLY; CDR2 reads FYNNEI. This CDR3 is 16 amino acids long. The CDR3 region has the DNA TGTGCCAGCAGTGAGGCACCGGGACAGTATAATTCACCCCTCCACTTT. Translation: CASSEAPGQYNSPLHF.

The CDR3 sequence is CASSRRAEKLFF. CDR3 DNA: TGTGCCAGTAGTCGCCGGGCTGAAAAACTGTTTTTT. The chain is built from TRBV19 and TRBJ1-4; D gene uncertain. CDR3 length: 12 residues. The V end was cut by 5 bases, the J end by 7 bases, with 8 bases between. Germline V gene sequence: CDR1 LNHDA, CDR2 SQIVND (reference sequence).

V is TRBV11-3 and J is TRBJ2-5; D is perhaps TRBD1 (6 bases). Between the trimmed V and J ends, which lost 3 bases and 5 bases, there was a span of 16 bases. This CDR3 has 15 amino acids. From germline, CDR1 is SGHNT and CDR2 YENEEA. CDR3: CASSLGARSGETQYF. The CDR3 coding sequence is TGTGCCAGCAGCTTGGGGGCCCGGAGTGGGGAGACCCAGTACTTC. The whole variable domain, filled in from reference TRBV11-3 and TRBJ2-5, reads EAGVVQSPRYKIIEKKQPVAFWCNPISGHNTLYWYLQNLGQGPELLIRYENEEAVDDSQLPKDRFSAERLKGVDSTLKIQPAELGDSAVYLCASSLGARSGETQYFGPGTRLLVL.

This chain joins TRBV6-4 and TRBJ2-1; 7 nucleotides line up with TRBD2. Losses at the gene ends were 0 bases for V and 7 bases for J; bases not matched to a gene: 6. CDR1 MRHNA and CDR2 SNTAGT come from the germline V gene. The CDR3 is 15 amino acids. This CDR3 reads CASSDSGASGNEQFF. CDR3 DNA sequence: TGTGCCAGCAGTGACTCCGGGGCTAGCGGAAATGAGCAGTTCTTC.

This clone came up once. Other DNA sequences within the sample encode an identical CDR3. The rearrangement uses TRBV6-1 and TRBJ2-7, with a possible D match to TRBD1 (6 bases). Germline V gene lookup returns CDR1 MNHNS and CDR2 SASEGT. The ends were cut back, 3 bases at V and 1 base at J, with 7 bases in the middle. The CDR3 totals 13 residues. DNA for the CDR3: TGTGCCAGCAGTGAGGGACATTCCTACGAGCAGTACTTC. Its protein product is CASSEGHSYEQYF.

This chain connects TRBV30 to TRBJ1-2; no reliable D call. Germline CDR1 and CDR2: GTSNPN and SVGIG (reference sequence). V was trimmed by 5 bases and J by 4 bases, leaving 17 bases between them. CDR3 length: 14 residues. The CDR3 here is CAWHTSGYGYGYTF. The CDR3 DNA reads TGTGCCTGGCATACCAGCGGGTACGGCTATGGCTACACCTTC.

The chain couples TRBV7-2 to TRBJ1-1; 10 nucleotides match TRBD1. V lost 4 bases to trimming and J lost 7 bases; unmatched junction nucleotides: 12. The length of the CDR3 is 16 residues. CDR1 and CDR2 (germline): SGHTA, FQGNSA. CDR3 sequence: CASSSSRDRGWGEAFF. The CDR3 DNA reads as TGTGCCAGCAGCTCGTCCCGGGACAGGGGTTGGGGTGAAGCTTTCTTT.

The CDR3 is CASSPGQDGYTF. The CDR3 nucleotides read TGCGCCAGCAGCCCCGGTCAGGATGGCTACACCTTC. V gene TRBV5-1 combines with J gene TRBJ1-2; D not resolved. Trimming cost V 4 bases and J 6 bases, with 10 bases left between them. Germline loops: CDR1 SGHRS, CDR2 YFSETQ. The CDR3 contains 12 residues.

The chain couples TRBV3-1 (or the pseudogene TRBV3-2) to TRBJ1-1, with D hard to call. This CDR3 has 13 residues. V lost 2 bases and J lost 1, with 5 bases in between. From germline, CDR1 is LGHDT and CDR2 YNNKEL (reference sequence). CDR3: CASSQSQNTEAFF. The CDR3 DNA follows: TGTGCCAGCAGCCAATCGCAGAACACTGAAGCTTTCTTT.

The V gene is TRBV27, the J gene TRBJ1-1; D gene unclear. CDR3 length: 12 amino acids. V was trimmed by 4 bases and J by 3 bases, leaving 6 bases between them. CDR1 is MNHEY and CDR2 is SMNVEV in the germline V gene (reference sequence). The CDR3 DNA is TGTGCCAGCAGTTCCCGGTACACTGAAGCTTTCTTT. Residues: CASSSRYTEAFF.

The chain combines TRBV7-9 with TRBJ2-1; D is perhaps TRBD2 (5 bases). V was pared by 0 bases and J by 2 bases, with 11 bases between. Looked up from germline, CDR1 is SEHNR and CDR2 is FQNEAQ (reference sequence). The CDR3 has 16 amino acids. For the CDR3, the DNA is TGTGCCAGCAGCTTAGCCGGGATTAGCACCTACAATGAGCAGTTCTTC. Translating gives CASSLAGISTYNEQFF.